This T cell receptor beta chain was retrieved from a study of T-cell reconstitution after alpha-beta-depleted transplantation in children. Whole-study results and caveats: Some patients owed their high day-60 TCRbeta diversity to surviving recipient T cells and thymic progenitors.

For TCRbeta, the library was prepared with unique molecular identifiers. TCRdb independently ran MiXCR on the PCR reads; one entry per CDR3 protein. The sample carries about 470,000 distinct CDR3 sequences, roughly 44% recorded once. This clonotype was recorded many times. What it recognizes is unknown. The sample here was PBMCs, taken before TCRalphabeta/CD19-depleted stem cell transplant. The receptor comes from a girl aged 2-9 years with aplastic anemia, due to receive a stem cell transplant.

In DNA form, the CDR3 reads TGTGCCAGCAGCATGGGGACCTCCACGCCCCAGCATTTT. The encoded protein is CASSMGTSTPQHF. The rearrangement links TRBV5-6 to TRBJ1-5; D might be TRBD1 (5 bases). Germline V gene lookup returns CDR1 SGHDT and CDR2 YYEEEE. V lost 4 bases to trimming and J lost 9 bases, with 14 bases between them. The length of the CDR3 is 13 residues.